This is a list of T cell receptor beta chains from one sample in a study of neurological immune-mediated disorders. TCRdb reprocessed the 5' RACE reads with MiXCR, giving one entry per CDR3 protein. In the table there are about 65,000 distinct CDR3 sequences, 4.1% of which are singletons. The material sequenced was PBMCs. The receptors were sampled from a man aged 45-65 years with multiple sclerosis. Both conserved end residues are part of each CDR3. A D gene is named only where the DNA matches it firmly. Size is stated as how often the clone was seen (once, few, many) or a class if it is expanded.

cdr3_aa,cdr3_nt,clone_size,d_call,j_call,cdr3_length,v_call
CASSLSAGPSYNEQFF,TGTGCCAGCAGTTTATCCGCAGGGCCTTCCTACAATGAGCAGTTCTTC,few,.,TRBJ2-1,16,TRBV28
CASSGEGGGGNEQFF,TGCGCCAGCAGTGGTGAAGGGGGCGGAGGCAATGAGCAGTTCTTC,many,TRBD1,TRBJ2-1,15,TRBV10-2
CSARATRTGGGYTF,TGCAGTGCTAGAGCGACCCGGACAGGGGGGGGCTACACCTTC,many,TRBD1,TRBJ1-2,14,TRBV20-1
CASRAPRVGAGGPGETQYF,TGCGCCAGCCGCGCCCCCCGAGTTGGAGCGGGGGGGCCGGGGGAGACCCAGTACTTC,many,TRBD2,TRBJ2-5,19,TRBV5-1
CASSGVRDSGQPQHF,TGTGCCAGTAGTGGGGTAAGAGACAGCGGCCAGCCCCAGCATTTT,many,.,TRBJ1-5,15,TRBV19
CASGLGTGELFF,TGCGCCAGCGGACTGGGGACCGGGGAGCTGTTTTTT,many,.,TRBJ2-2,12,TRBV5-1
CASSTSLQPQHF,TGTGCCAGCAGTACAAGTCTCCAGCCCCAGCATTTT,few,.,TRBJ1-5,12,TRBV12-3/TRBV12-4
CASSLHGMETQYF,TGTGCCAGCAGCTTACACGGGATGGAGACCCAGTACTTC,many,.,TRBJ2-5,13,TRBV9
CASSLVSGNEAFF,TGTGCCAGCAGCTTAGTTTCCGGTAATGAAGCTTTCTTT,many,.,TRBJ1-1,13,TRBV7-2
CASSLGRRGLDEQYF,TGCGCCAGCAGCTTGGGGAGGAGGGGGCTCGACGAGCAGTACTTC,many,.,TRBJ2-7,15,TRBV5-1
CAIRRDMNTEAFF,TGTGCCATCAGAAGGGACATGAACACTGAAGCTTTCTTT,many,.,TRBJ1-1,13,TRBV10-3
CASSSFFSWTAQYF,TGTGCCAGCAGTTCTTTTTTTTCTTGGACAGCGCAGTACTTC,many,.,TRBJ2-7,14,TRBV6-5